A single sample gave rise to the 19 T cell receptor beta chains below, sequenced in a study of T cells in Graves' hyperthyroidism and ophthalmopathy. Amplification targeted TCR beta CDR3 regions from RNA transcripts. First-round RT-PCR with HTBI primers amplified the TCR CDR3 region. TCRdb fed the multiplex PCR reads into MiXCR, producing one record per CDR3 protein. This repertoire shows fewer than 750,000 distinct CDR3 sequences, 13% to 15% found once; its top ten account for around 13%. Sequences were obtained from blood. These receptors were collected from a woman between 50 and 59 years old with Graves' ophthalmopathy.

In this sample, this clonotype turned up many times. This chain links TRBV28 with TRBJ1-5; 9 nucleotides align to TRBD1. J gave up 6 bases and V 3 bases, and 12 bases lay outside the gene matches. Germline loops: CDR1 MDHEN, CDR2 SYDVKM. The CDR3 has 17 amino acids. The CDR3 is CASSFVWTGAESQPQHF. CDR3 bases: TGTGCCAGCAGTTTTGTCTGGACAGGGGCTGAGAGTCAGCCCCAGCATTTT.

This clonotype was counted only a few times. The chain joins TRBV5-1 to TRBJ2-7; tentatively, D is TRBD2 (6 bases). V shed 0 bases and J shed 0 bases, with 10 bases lying between them. The CDR3 length is 15 residues. Germline CDR1 is SGHRS and CDR2 is YFSETQ. CDR3 amino acids: CASSLAGVNSYEQYF. CDR3 DNA sequence: TGCGCCAGCAGCTTGGCGGGAGTCAACTCCTACGAGCAGTACTTC.

V gene TRBV2 combines with J gene TRBJ2-3; the D is unclear. The ends were cut back, 2 bases at V and 3 bases at J, with 9 bases in the middle. The CDR3 extends over 14 amino acids. Germline V gives CDR1 SNHLY, CDR2 FYNNEI. The CDR3: CASSERSSTDTQYF. In DNA, the CDR3 is TGTGCCAGCAGTGAAAGGAGTTCGACAGATACGCAGTATTTT.

This clonotype was counted only a few times. This chain connects TRBV7-9 to TRBJ2-1; 9 positions agree with TRBD2. Trimming took 6 bases from V and 8 from J; bases not matched to a gene: 17. This CDR3 is built from 17 residues. Germline assignment: CDR1 SEHNR and CDR2 FQNEAQ (reference sequence). CDR3 DNA sequence: TGTGCCAGCAGACCCCGGAGTAGCGGGAGTTTCGGCGATGAGCAGTTCTTC. It codes for CASRPRSSGSFGDEQFF.

The V gene is TRBV13, the J gene TRBJ2-3; 7 nucleotides align to TRBD1. This CDR3 comprises 17 residues. Germline V lookup: CDR1 PRHDT, CDR2 FYEKMQ (reference sequence). With 5 bases clipped from V and 5 bases from J, the junction kept 16 bases outside the gene matches. The chain's CDR3 is CASSQKRTGSSLDTQYF. The DNA of the CDR3 is TGTGCCAGCAGCCAAAAAAGGACAGGATCATCTTTAGATACGCAGTATTTT.

The rearrangement uses TRBV29-1 and TRBJ2-1; 11 bases map to TRBD2. The CDR3 extends over 14 amino acids. V trimming: 3 bases; J trimming: 4 bases; junction bases outside the gene matches: 2. Germline values: CDR1 SQVTM, CDR2 ANQGSEA. CDR3: CSVETSGDYNEQFF. CDR3 in DNA: TGCAGCGTTGAGACTAGCGGGGATTACAATGAGCAGTTCTTC.

Details on this clonotype: This clone may be a read error of a much larger clone one base away. The chain couples TRBV20-1 to TRBJ2-3, with D maybe TRBD1 (6 bases). The CDR3 covers 18 residues. Germline CDR1 is DFQATT and CDR2 is SNEGSKA (reference sequence). Trimming shortened V by 0 bases and J by 7 bases, and 26 bases separated the two germline ends. CDR3 bases: TGCAGTGCTAGAGATCCGGGGCGTGGGGGACATAGTACATATACGCAGTATTTT. Translation gives CSARDPGRGGHSTYTQYF.

This clonotype was detected once. The gene calls are TRBV19 and TRBJ2-1, with no clear D. V shed 3 bases and J shed 4 bases, with 13 bases lying between them. Germline V gives CDR1 LNHDA, CDR2 SQIVND (reference sequence). This CDR3 spans 15 amino acids. Here the CDR3 DNA reads TGTGCCAGTAGTATCTTCGCGGAGCTATACAATGAGCAGTTCTTC. It yields the protein CASSIFAELYNEQFF. Drawing the rest from reference TRBV19 and TRBJ2-1, the complete variable domain is DGGITQSPKYLFRKEGQNVTLSCEQNLNHDAMYWYRQDPGQGLRLIYYSQIVNDFQKGDIAEGYSVSREKKESFPLTVTSAQKNPTAFYLCASSIFAELYNEQFFGPGTRLTVL.

This clonotype was observed many times. The chain carries TRBV7-9 and TRBJ2-4; D might be TRBD1 (5 bases). Trimming stripped 5 bases from V and 6 bases from J, with 14 bases between. The CDR3 runs to 14 residues. CDR1 and CDR2 (germline): SEHNR, FQNEAQ (reference sequence). The CDR3 bases are TGTGCCAGCAGCGAAAACCAGGGAAGAAACATTCAGTACTTC. It codes for CASSENQGRNIQYF.

This clonotype was detected many times. The chain couples TRBV9 to TRBJ2-5; the match to TRBD2 covers 7 bases. CDR3 length: 15 amino acids. Losses at the gene ends were 0 bases for V and 1 base for J; bases not matched to a gene: 3. Germline V gene lookup returns CDR1 SGDLS and CDR2 YYNGEE. CDR3 amino acids: CASSVGGRGQETQYF. As DNA, the CDR3 is TGTGCCAGCAGCGTAGGTGGGAGGGGCCAAGAGACCCAGTACTTC. The whole variable domain, filled in from reference TRBV9 and TRBJ2-5, reads DSGVTQTPKHLITATGQRVTLRCSPRSGDLSVYWYQQSLDQGLQFLIQYYNGEERAKGNILERFSAQQFPDLHSELNLSSLELGDSALYFCASSVGGRGQETQYFGPGTRLLVL.

In its sample, this clonotype was seen many times. V and J are TRBV7-2 and TRBJ1-4; tentative D call: TRBD1 (5 bases). V lost 4 bases to trimming and J lost 0 bases, with 9 bases between them. This CDR3 region has 15 residues. Germline V gene lookup returns CDR1 SGHTA and CDR2 FQGNSA. For the CDR3, the DNA is TGTGCCAGCAGCTCTTCGGGGGCAACTAATGAAAAACTGTTTTTT. Translation: CASSSSGATNEKLFF.

The chain links TRBV19 to TRBJ2-5; the match to TRBD1 covers 11 bases. This CDR3 region has 15 residues. J lost 2 bases, V lost 5 bases, and 4 bases had no gene match. CDR1 LNHDA and CDR2 SQIVND come from the germline V gene (reference sequence). CDR3 protein: CASSARDRGQETQYF. The CDR3 region has the DNA TGTGCCAGTAGTGCTAGGGACAGGGGGCAAGAGACCCAGTACTTC.

On this clonotype itself: Possible read error: a much larger clone is one base away. The chain has TRBV11-2 and TRBJ2-2, with 8 positions matching TRBD2. The CDR3 spans 16 residues. CDR1 and CDR2 from the germline V gene are SGHAT and FQNNGV. The CDR3 here is CASSLVGTSITGEPFF. The CDR3 region has the DNA TGTGCCAGCAGCTTAGTTGGGACTAGTATTACCGGGGAGCCGTTTTTT.

This clonotype was detected many times. V gene TRBV10-3 combines with J gene TRBJ2-3, with D possibly matching TRBD2 (5 bases). CDR3 size: 12 residues. V dropped 10 bases and J dropped 3 bases, with 11 bases sitting between them. Germline V gene sequence: CDR1 ENHRY, CDR2 SYGVKD. This CDR3 is CATSTRTDTQYF. In DNA form, the CDR3 reads TGTGCCACCTCCACTAGGACAGATACGCAGTATTTT.

This clonotype appeared many times. V and J are TRBV28 and TRBJ2-3; 7 bases fit TRBD1. V lost 5 bases to trimming and J lost 4 bases; unmatched junction nucleotides: 9. CDR3 size: 15 residues. Per germline, CDR1 MDHEN and CDR2 SYDVKM. The CDR3 protein is CASSKPGQASDTQYF. In DNA, the CDR3 is TGTGCCAGCAGTAAACCTGGACAGGCGTCAGATACGCAGTATTTT.

This sequence joins TRBV20-1 and TRBJ2-2, with D perhaps TRBD1 or TRBD2 (5 bases each). Germline V lookup: CDR1 DFQATT, CDR2 SNEGSKA (reference sequence). V lost 2 bases and J lost 4, with 14 bases in between. The CDR3 is 15 amino acids. The CDR3 region is CSARNKPGSTGELFF. The CDR3 coding sequence is TGCAGTGCTAGAAACAAACCAGGGAGCACCGGGGAGCTGTTTTTT.

This clonotype was observed a handful of times. The V gene is TRBV4-1, the J gene TRBJ2-5, with TRBD2 matching 10 bases. The germline V gene encodes CDR1 MGHRA and CDR2 YSYEKL. CDR3 length: 16 residues. The trim removed 4 bases at V and 2 bases at J, leaving 7 bases unmatched. The DNA of the CDR3 is TGCGCCAGCAGCCTTTCACCTAGCGGGGGACAAGAGACCCAGTACTTC. As protein: CASSLSPSGGQETQYF.

The chain carries TRBV18 and TRBJ2-1; 13 bases line up with TRBD2. In germline, CDR1 is KGHSH, CDR2 LQKENI. V trimming: 4 bases; J trimming: 10 bases; junction bases outside the gene matches: 10. There are 16 residues in the CDR3. CDR3 coding DNA: TGTGCCAGCTCACTCCAAGGACTAGCGGGAGTTGAGGAGCAGTTCTTC. Amino acid sequence: CASSLQGLAGVEEQFF.

The chain recombines TRBV25-1 with TRBJ2-1; weak D call: TRBD2 (6 bases). V was trimmed by 4 bases and J by 3 bases, leaving 19 bases between them. CDR1 and CDR2 (germline): MGHDK, SYGVNS. This CDR3 has 17 amino acids. The CDR3 reads CASSVATSPHNYNEQFF. CDR3 DNA sequence: TGTGCCAGCAGTGTCGCTACTAGCCCACATAACTACAATGAGCAGTTCTTC.